Listed below are T cell receptor beta chains from one sample, sequenced in a study of blood T cell repertoires in COVID-19. Clones were read by immunoSEQ multiplex PCR, and TCRdb kept only the in-frame ones, dropping some. The table lists approximately 430,000 clones, 86% of them singletons. What was sequenced was peripheral blood. These receptors all come from a woman aged 25 to 39 with active or convalescent COVID-19. Both conserved end residues are part of each CDR3. D genes are given only for firm matches. Clone size appears in some rows only: once, few, many, or a class for an expanded clone.

J: TRBJ2-7
V: TRBV27
size: .
D: TRBD1
DNA: TGTGCCAGCAGCTCACCCGGACAGGGGGTGTACGAGCAGTACTTC
CDR3: CASSSPGQGVYEQYF

J: TRBJ1-1
V: TRBV5-8
size: .
D: .
DNA: TGTGCCAGCAGCTTTTACAAGGGGATGAACACTGAAGCTTTCTTT
CDR3: CASSFYKGMNTEAFF

J: TRBJ2-5
V: TRBV5-5
size: .
D: .
DNA: TGTGCCAGCAGCTTGATCTCCTCAGCGGAGACCCAGTACTTC
CDR3: CASSLISSAETQYF

J: TRBJ2-3
V: TRBV5-4
size: .
D: TRBD2
DNA: TGTGCCAGCCGAGTAGCGGGGGGACTGGATACGCAGTATTTT
CDR3: CASRVAGGLDTQYF

J: TRBJ2-7
V: TRBV28
size: .
D: TRBD1
DNA: TGTGCCAGCAGTCCAAACCCCTACAGGGGGCACCGTCAATTTAACGAGCAGTACTTC
CDR3: CASSPNPYRGHRQFNEQYF

J: TRBJ2-1
V: TRBV10-1
size: few
D: TRBD2
DNA: TGCGCCAGCAGTGTGGGAGGACTAGCGAAAAACGAGCAGTTCTTC
CDR3: CASSVGGLAKNEQFF

J: TRBJ2-7
V: TRBV7-2
size: once
D: TRBD1
DNA: TGTGCCAGCAGCCCTCCCTGGGACAGGGGTCCCCCCGGGCAGTACTTC
CDR3: CASSPPWDRGPPGQYF

J: TRBJ1-1
V: TRBV15
size: .
D: .
DNA: TGTGCCACCAGCAGAGAAGGAGTATCCAGGGTGAACACTGAAGCTTTCTTT
CDR3: CATSREGVSRVNTEAFF

J: TRBJ2-5
V: TRBV2
size: .
D: TRBD1
DNA: TGTGCCAGCAGTTCGGGACAGTTTAAGTTACCTCAAGAGACCCAGTACTTC
CDR3: CASSSGQFKLPQETQYF

J: TRBJ2-3
V: TRBV19
size: .
D: TRBD1
DNA: TGTGCCAGTAGTACAGGGGGCATGTGGGATACGCAGTATTTT
CDR3: CASSTGGMWDTQYF

J: TRBJ1-2
V: TRBV4-1
size: .
D: TRBD1
DNA: TGCGCCAGCAGCCAATGGACAGGGGACAGCTATGGCTACACCTTC
CDR3: CASSQWTGDSYGYTF

J: TRBJ2-7
V: TRBV30
size: .
D: TRBD2
DNA: TGTGCCTGGAGGGTAGCGGGACTCTACGAGCAGTACTTC
CDR3: CAWRVAGLYEQYF

J: TRBJ1-1
V: TRBV19
size: .
D: TRBD1
DNA: TGTGCCAGTAGTCCCCAGGACAGGGGATTGGGCACTGAAGCTTTCTTT
CDR3: CASSPQDRGLGTEAFF

J: TRBJ1-4
V: TRBV2
size: .
D: .
DNA: TGTGCCAGCAGGTATGGCGAAAAACTGTTTTTT
CDR3: CASRYGEKLFF

J: TRBJ2-1
V: TRBV27
size: .
D: TRBD2
DNA: TGTGCCAGCAGCTCCGGACTAGCGGGATACAATGAGCAGTTCTTC
CDR3: CASSSGLAGYNEQFF

J: TRBJ1-1
V: TRBV19
size: .
D: .
DNA: TGTGCCAGTAGTATGGCGACGGGAACTGAAGCTTTCTTT
CDR3: CASSMATGTEAFF

J: TRBJ2-7
V: TRBV5-1
size: few
D: TRBD2
DNA: TGCGCCAGCAGGACTAGCGGGAATTACGAGCAGTACTTC
CDR3: CASRTSGNYEQYF

J: TRBJ2-1
V: TRBV3-1/TRBV3-2
size: .
D: .
DNA: TGTGCCAGCAGCCCCCTTCGGGTACTCAATGAGCAGTTCTTC
CDR3: CASSPLRVLNEQFF

J: TRBJ2-3
V: TRBV5-1
size: .
D: .
DNA: TGCGCCAGCAGCTTGGCCGGAAGGACTGATACGCAGTATTTT
CDR3: CASSLAGRTDTQYF

J: TRBJ1-2
V: TRBV6-5
size: .
D: .
DNA: TGTGCCAGCAGTCCCGGGGTTATTGGGTACACCTTC
CDR3: CASSPGVIGYTF

J: TRBJ2-7
V: TRBV6-5
size: .
D: .
DNA: TGTGCCAGCAGTTTAGGGGGGGCGTGGGAGCAGTACTTC
CDR3: CASSLGGAWEQYF

J: TRBJ1-1
V: TRBV27
size: .
D: TRBD1
DNA: TGTGCCAGCTGTCAAACAGGGGGGAACACTGAAGCTTTCTTT
CDR3: CASCQTGGNTEAFF

J: TRBJ1-1
V: TRBV11-2
size: .
D: .
DNA: TGTGCCAGCAGTCTCTCGGGAACGACTGAAGCTTTCTTT
CDR3: CASSLSGTTEAFF

J: TRBJ2-7
V: TRBV7-8
size: .
D: .
DNA: TGTGCCAGCAGCTTAGCGTCTGTCGGGGGTGGGGACGAGCAGTACTTC
CDR3: CASSLASVGGGDEQYF

J: TRBJ2-1
V: TRBV11-3
size: .
D: TRBD2
DNA: TGTGCCAGCAGCTCTAGCGGGGCCGCCTACAATGAGCAGTTCTTC
CDR3: CASSSSGAAYNEQFF

J: TRBJ2-7
V: TRBV5-1
size: once
D: TRBD1
DNA: TGCGCCAGCGAGCCACAGGGGGGCTCCTACGAGCAGTACTTC
CDR3: CASEPQGGSYEQYF

J: TRBJ1-1
V: TRBV10-3
size: .
D: TRBD1
DNA: TGTGCCATTAACAGGGGGGAGAGGACTGAAGCTTTCTTT
CDR3: CAINRGERTEAFF

J: TRBJ2-7
V: TRBV20-1
size: .
D: TRBD2
DNA: TGCAGTGCTAGTTCCTTGTCGAGCGGGAACTCCTACGAGCAGTACTTC
CDR3: CSASSLSSGNSYEQYF

J: TRBJ2-1
V: TRBV6-5
size: .
D: .
DNA: TGTGCCAGCAGTTACTCCAGGTCTATAGAGCAGTTCTTC
CDR3: CASSYSRSIEQFF

J: TRBJ2-5
V: TRBV7-2
size: once
D: TRBD2
DNA: TGTGCCAGCAGCAAGGGACTAGCGGGAGGGCTCGGGACCCAGTACTTC
CDR3: CASSKGLAGGLGTQYF

J: TRBJ1-4
V: TRBV3-1/TRBV3-2
size: .
D: TRBD1
DNA: TGTGCCAGCAGCCAAGTTAACAGGGGGCTTGGTAATGAAAAACTGTTTTTT
CDR3: CASSQVNRGLGNEKLFF

J: TRBJ1-4
V: TRBV7-2
size: .
D: .
DNA: TGTGCCAGCAGCTTCTCAGGGAAACCGAATAAACTGTTTTTT
CDR3: CASSFSGKPNKLFF

J: TRBJ2-2
V: TRBV28
size: .
D: TRBD2
DNA: TGTGCCAGCACTCTTTGGGAGGGGCCCGCGAACACCGGGGAGCTGTTTTTT
CDR3: CASTLWEGPANTGELFF

J: TRBJ1-2
V: TRBV7-9
size: .
D: TRBD1
DNA: TGTGCCAGCAGCCCCGACGGACAGGGGGCGGGAGGCTACACCTTC
CDR3: CASSPDGQGAGGYTF

J: TRBJ1-3
V: TRBV20-1
size: .
D: TRBD1
DNA: TGCAGTGCTAGTCGGGACAGCTCTGGAAACACCATATATTTT
CDR3: CSASRDSSGNTIYF

J: TRBJ1-1
V: TRBV5-1
size: .
D: TRBD1
DNA: TGCGCCAGCAGCTTGTGGGGACAGGGGAACACTGAAGCTTTCTTT
CDR3: CASSLWGQGNTEAFF

J: TRBJ1-1
V: TRBV5-1
size: .
D: TRBD1
DNA: TGCGCCAGCAGCCTAAAACAGACAGGGGAGGACACTGAAGCTTTCTTT
CDR3: CASSLKQTGEDTEAFF

J: TRBJ1-2
V: TRBV2
size: few
D: .
DNA: TGTGCCAGCAGTGAGGGCAGGGTTGGCTACACCTTC
CDR3: CASSEGRVGYTF

J: TRBJ1-5
V: TRBV19
size: .
D: TRBD1
DNA: TGTGCCAGTACCAGGACAGGGCGATACAATCAGCCCCAGCATTTT
CDR3: CASTRTGRYNQPQHF

J: TRBJ1-5
V: TRBV14
size: .
D: .
DNA: TGTGCCAGCAGCCAAGACTCGTTTCAGCCCCAGCATTTT
CDR3: CASSQDSFQPQHF

J: TRBJ1-5
V: TRBV2
size: once
D: .
DNA: TGTGCCAGCAGTGAAAGACAGATTAGCAATCAGCCCCAGCATTTT
CDR3: CASSERQISNQPQHF

J: TRBJ1-1
V: TRBV5-1
size: .
D: TRBD1
DNA: TGCGCCAGCAGCGTACAGGGGTCGGTGAATTTGACTTTCTTT
CDR3: CASSVQGSVNLTFF

J: TRBJ2-7
V: TRBV7-9
size: .
D: .
DNA: TGTGCCAGCAGACCCACAGGGATCGGCGAGCAGTACTTC
CDR3: CASRPTGIGEQYF

J: TRBJ1-4
V: TRBV7-9
size: .
D: TRBD1
DNA: TGTGCCAGCAGTTACGACAGGGGGGAAAAACTGTTTTTT
CDR3: CASSYDRGEKLFF

J: TRBJ1-2
V: TRBV3-1/TRBV3-2
size: .
D: .
DNA: TGTGCCACAGCAAGCGGCCCTATGGGGGGCTACACCTTC
CDR3: CATASGPMGGYTF

J: TRBJ2-3
V: TRBV19
size: .
D: .
DNA: TGTGCCAGTAGTATAGCCCCGGGCGGGGCGAGCACAGATACGCAGTATTTT
CDR3: CASSIAPGGASTDTQYF

J: TRBJ2-1
V: TRBV6-5
size: .
D: .
DNA: TGTGCCATCGCACGGGGGGCGTGGAATGAGCAGTTCTTC
CDR3: CAIARGAWNEQFF

J: TRBJ1-2
V: TRBV5-5
size: .
D: .
DNA: TGTGCCAGCAGCCCTTCCTGGGTGGGGGGGTTGGATGGCTACACCTTC
CDR3: CASSPSWVGGLDGYTF

J: TRBJ1-2
V: TRBV21-1
size: .
D: .
DNA: TGTGCCAGCATCAGGGCAAGGAGGGGTCCCAACTATGGCTACACCTTC
CDR3: CASIRARRGPNYGYTF